The TCR beta chain described here comes from a study of blood T cell repertoires in COVID-19. Study information: Researchers got acute and convalescent COVID-19 samples from the United States, Italy and Spain. T cells, B-cell-depleted T cells, or PBMCs provided the cDNA or gDNA that served as material.

Methods used by the authors: Estimates of nucleated cell counts were drawn from the amplification of reference gene primers. The protocol was immunoSEQ multiplex PCR, while the TCRdb copy is restricted to in-frame clones and leaves out a portion. V and J calls and clone size follow that table, whereas D and trimming were derived from the DNA. The sample holds 80,000 to 95,000 clones, around 90% seen once. The length of the CDR3 is 17 residues. V dropped 2 bases and J dropped 7; count of bases not matched to a gene: 9. Germline V gene sequence: CDR1 LGHNA, CDR2 YSLEER. This sequence originates from a woman between 45 and 60 years old with active or convalescent COVID-19. The chain uses TRBV4-3 and TRBJ2-1, with TRBD2 identical over 12 bases. Sequencing input: peripheral blood. CDR3 DNA: TGCGCCAGCAGCCAATTCGGACTAGCGGGGCCGGGGAATGAGCAGTTCTTC. Protein sequence: CASSQFGLAGPGNEQFF.